This T cell receptor (beta chain) was found in a study of T cell repertoires in cytomegalovirus infection. Study-level information: CMV epitopes, recently identified HLA-C-restricted and well-studied HLA-B-restricted, were used. CMV infection together with matching HLA type was indicated by public TCR beta signatures. General study findings and limits: The study identified carriers of CMV plus the relevant HLA from cumulative public TCR beta family frequency. Predominance within the ex vivo response was attributable to HLA-C-restricted CMV-specific TCR beta clonotypes.

TCRdb re-derived calls from the reads in MiXCR, one entry per CDR3 protein. This sample has around 430,000 distinct CDR3 sequences; approximately 40% occur once, and the top ten carry around 45%. CDR1 is SEHNR, CDR2 FQNEAQ, per germline (reference sequence). The CDR3 contains 14 residues. Losses at the gene ends were 5 bases for V and 4 bases for J; bases not matched to a gene: 6. This clonotype turned up a few times. Its antigen is unknown. The chain recombines TRBV7-9 with TRBJ1-2, with 8 bases fitting TRBD1. The clonotype was recovered from a human donor in good health (CMV status not recorded). Some clones in this sample may be carry-over from other donors' samples. Sequenced here: cultured PBMCs, sampled from culture after CMV antigen stimulation. CDR3 region: CASSGQGNFYGYTF. CDR3 nucleotide sequence: TGTGCCAGCAGCGGACAGGGAAATTTCTATGGCTACACCTTC. The full variable domain, completed using reference TRBV7-9 and TRBJ1-2, is DTGVSQNPRHKITKRGQNVTFRCDPISEHNRLYWYRQTLGQGPEFLTYFQNEAQLEKSRLLSDRFSAERPKGSFSTLEIQRTEQGDSAMYLCASSGQGNFYGYTFGSGTRLTVV.